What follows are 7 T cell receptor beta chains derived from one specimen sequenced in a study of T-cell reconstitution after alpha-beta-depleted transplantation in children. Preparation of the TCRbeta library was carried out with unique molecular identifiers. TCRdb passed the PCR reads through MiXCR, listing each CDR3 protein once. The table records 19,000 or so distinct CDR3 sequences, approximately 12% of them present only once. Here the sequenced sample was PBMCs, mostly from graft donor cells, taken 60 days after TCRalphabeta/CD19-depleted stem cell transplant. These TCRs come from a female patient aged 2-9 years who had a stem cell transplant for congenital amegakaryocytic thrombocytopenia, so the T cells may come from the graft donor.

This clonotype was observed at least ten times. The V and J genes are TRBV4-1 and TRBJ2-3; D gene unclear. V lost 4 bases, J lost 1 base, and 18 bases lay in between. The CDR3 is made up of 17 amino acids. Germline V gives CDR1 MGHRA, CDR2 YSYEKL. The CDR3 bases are TGCGCCAGCAGCCGCACCTTAGTCGGCGGCGGCACAGATACGCAGTATTTT. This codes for CASSRTLVGGGTDTQYF.

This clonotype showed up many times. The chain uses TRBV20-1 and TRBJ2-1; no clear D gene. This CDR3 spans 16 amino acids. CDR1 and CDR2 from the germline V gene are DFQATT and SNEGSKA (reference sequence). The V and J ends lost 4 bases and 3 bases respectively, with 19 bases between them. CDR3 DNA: TGCAGTGCTACCCCCCCCTATGCTGTCGACTACAATGAGCAGTTCTTC. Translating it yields CSATPPYAVDYNEQFF.

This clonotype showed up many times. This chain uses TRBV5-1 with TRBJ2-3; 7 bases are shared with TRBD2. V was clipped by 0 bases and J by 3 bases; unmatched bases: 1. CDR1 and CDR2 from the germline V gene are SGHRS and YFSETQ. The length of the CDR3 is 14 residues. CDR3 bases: TGCGCCAGCAGCTTGGACGGGAGGACAGATACGCAGTATTTT. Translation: CASSLDGRTDTQYF. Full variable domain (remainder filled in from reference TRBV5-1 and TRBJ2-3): KAGVTQTPRYLIKTRGQQVTLSCSPISGHRSVSWYQQTPGQGLQFLFEYFSETQRNKGNFPGRFSGRQFSNSRSEMNVSTLELGDSALYLCASSLDGRTDTQYFGPGTRLTVL.

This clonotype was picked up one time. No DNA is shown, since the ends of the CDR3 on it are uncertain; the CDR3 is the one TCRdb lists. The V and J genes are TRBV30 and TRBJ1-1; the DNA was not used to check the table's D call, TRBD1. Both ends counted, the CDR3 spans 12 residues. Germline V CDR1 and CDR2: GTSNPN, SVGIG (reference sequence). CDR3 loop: CAWSVAGGATFF.

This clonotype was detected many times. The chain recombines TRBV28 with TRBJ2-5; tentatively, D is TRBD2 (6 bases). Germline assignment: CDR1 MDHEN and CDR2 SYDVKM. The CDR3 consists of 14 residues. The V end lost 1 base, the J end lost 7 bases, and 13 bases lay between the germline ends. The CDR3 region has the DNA TGTGCCAGCAGTTTATTTGCGGTCGGGGGGACCCAGTACTTC. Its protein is CASSLFAVGGTQYF.

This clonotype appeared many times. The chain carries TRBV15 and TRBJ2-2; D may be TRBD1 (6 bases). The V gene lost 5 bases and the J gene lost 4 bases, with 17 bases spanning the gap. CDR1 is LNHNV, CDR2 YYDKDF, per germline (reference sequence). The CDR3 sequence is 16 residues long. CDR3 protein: CATSRRQDISTGELFF. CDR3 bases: TGTGCCACCAGCCGCCGACAGGATATTAGCACCGGGGAGCTGTTTTTT.

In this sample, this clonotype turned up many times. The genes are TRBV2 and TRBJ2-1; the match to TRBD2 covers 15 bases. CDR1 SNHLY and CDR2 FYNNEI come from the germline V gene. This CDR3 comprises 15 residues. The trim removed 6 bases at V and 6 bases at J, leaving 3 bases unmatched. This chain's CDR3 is CASRGLAGGFNEQFF. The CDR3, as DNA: TGTGCCAGCAGGGGACTAGCGGGAGGTTTCAATGAGCAGTTCTTC. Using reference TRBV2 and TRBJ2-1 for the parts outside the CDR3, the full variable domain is EPEVTQTPSHQVTQMGQEVILRCVPISNHLYFYWYRQILGQKVEFLVSFYNNEISEKSEIFDDQFSVERPDGSNFTLKIRSTKLEDSAMYFCASRGLAGGFNEQFFGPGTRLTVL.